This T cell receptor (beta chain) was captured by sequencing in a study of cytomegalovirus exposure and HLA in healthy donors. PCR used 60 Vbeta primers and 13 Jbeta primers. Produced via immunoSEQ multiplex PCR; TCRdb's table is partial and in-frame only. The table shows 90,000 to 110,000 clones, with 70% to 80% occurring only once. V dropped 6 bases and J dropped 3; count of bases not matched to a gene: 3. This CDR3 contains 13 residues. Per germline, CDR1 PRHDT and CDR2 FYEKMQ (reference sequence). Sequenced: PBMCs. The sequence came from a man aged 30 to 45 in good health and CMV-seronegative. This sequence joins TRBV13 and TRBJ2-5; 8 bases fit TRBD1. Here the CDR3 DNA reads TGTGCCAGCAGACAGGGGGGCGAAGAGACCCAGTACTTC. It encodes CASRQGGEETQYF. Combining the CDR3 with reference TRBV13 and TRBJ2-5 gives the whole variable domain AAGVIQSPRHLIKEKRETATLKCYPIPRHDTVYWYQQGPGQDPQFLISFYEKMQSDKGSIPDRFSAQQFSDYHSELNMSSLELGDSALYFCASRQGGEETQYFGPGTRLLVL.